The following is a T cell receptor (beta chain) sequence with its context. Its antigen is unknown. CDR3 length: 15 amino acids. From germline, CDR1 is MNHEY and CDR2 SMNVEV (reference sequence). The V gene lost 5 bases and the J gene lost 2 bases, with 13 bases spanning the gap. This record belongs to a study of cytotoxic CD8 clonotypes in ibrutinib-treated CLL. The wider study: Response sampling took place at median roughly 12 months of treatment, range 6 to 36.

Investigators sourced around 2 micrograms of genomic DNA from cryopreserved PBMCs for TCR beta libraries. Some clones are missing from TCRdb's copy, which holds only in-frame ones; the method was immunoSEQ multiplex PCR. The sample has some 30,000 clones, 60% to 85% seen once; the top ten hold roughly 50%. Points from the study as a whole: Investigators sampled sustained-remission and progressing patients at differing times.

This material consisted of PBMCs, taken after 36 months of ibrutinib treatment. V gene TRBV27 combines with J gene TRBJ2-1, with D perhaps matching TRBD1 (7 bases). This clonotype was sampled from a human donor with chronic lymphocytic leukemia. DNA for the CDR3: TGTGCCAGCAGTCTCCTCAGGGGGGCCTACAATGAGCAGTTCTTC. Its protein is CASSLLRGAYNEQFF.